These 26 T cell receptor beta chains originate from one sample sequenced in a study of OX40 agonist ivuxolimab in advanced cancers. Method: immunoSEQ multiplex PCR; TCRdb's copy keeps in-frame clones and lacks some. The repertoire consists of nearly 60,000 clones, with over 70% occurring once and the leading ten covering under 3.5%. The sample in question was CD4+ or CD8+ T cells sorted from blood, obtained in a trial of the OX40 agonist ivuxolimab. All receptors come from an adult with an advanced solid tumor such as melanoma, head and neck, liver or kidney cancer.

Written as DNA, the CDR3 is TGTGCCAGTAGTCCGGTAGCGGGAGGCCAGGGGTCCTACGAGCAGTACTTC. This translates into CASSPVAGGQGSYEQYF. The chain joins TRBV19 to TRBJ2-7; 10 bases fit TRBD2. V gave up 5 bases and J gave up 1 base; unmatched junction bases: 11. CDR1 is LNHDA and CDR2 is SQIVND in the germline V gene (reference sequence). This CDR3 has 17 amino acids.

The gene calls are TRBV7-2 and TRBJ2-7; 7 bases are a match to TRBD2. Germline assignment: CDR1 SGHTA and CDR2 FQGNSA. J gave up 7 bases and V 0 bases, and 6 bases lay outside the gene matches. CDR3 length equals 14 residues. The CDR3 sequence is CASSLAGGPKEQYF. Here the CDR3 DNA reads TGTGCCAGCAGCTTAGCGGGAGGGCCGAAAGAGCAGTACTTC.

The rearrangement uses TRBV28 and TRBJ1-2; TRBD1 is a possible D gene (6 bases). V shed 8 bases and J shed 4 bases, with 8 bases lying between them. Germline CDR1 MDHEN, CDR2 SYDVKM. This CDR3 is 11 amino acids long. The CDR3 sequence: CASGTLYGYTF. DNA for the CDR3: TGTGCCAGCGGGACACTCTATGGCTACACCTTC.

The genes are TRBV28 and TRBJ2-5; D is unclear. Trimming took 5 bases from V and 4 from J, leaving 8 bases between them. The CDR3 runs 12 residues. From germline, CDR1 is MDHEN and CDR2 SYDVKM. This CDR3 reads CASSLIRETQYF. CDR3 DNA sequence: TGTGCCAGCAGTCTAATAAGAGAGACCCAGTACTTC.

In this sample, this clone turned up once. This chain joins TRBV5-4 and TRBJ2-7; 9 bases fit TRBD1. The CDR3 contains 15 residues. Germline V gives CDR1 SGHNT, CDR2 YYREEE (reference sequence). V lost 3 bases and J lost 4; bases outside the gene matches: 8. CDR3 amino acids: CASSSVGQGMYEQYF. The CDR3 nucleotides read TGTGCCAGCAGCTCCGTTGGACAGGGGATGTACGAGCAGTACTTC. The full variable domain, rest sourced from reference TRBV5-4 and TRBJ2-7, is ETGVTQSPTHLIKTRGQQVTLRCSSQSGHNTVSWYQQALGQGPQFIFQYYREEENGRGNFPPRFSGLQFPNYSSELNVNALELDDSALYLCASSSVGQGMYEQYFGPGTRLTVT.

This chain connects TRBV30 to TRBJ1-6; 7 positions match TRBD1. Trimming at V came to 4 bases and at J to 7 bases, leaving 4 bases not matched to a gene. The CDR3 has 13 amino acids. Germline-derived CDR1 and CDR2 are GTSNPN and SVGIG (reference sequence). Here the CDR3 reads CAWTTGVNSPLHF. The CDR3 region has the DNA TGTGCCTGGACAACAGGGGTAAATTCACCCCTCCACTTT.

The chain has TRBV7-3 and TRBJ2-3, with 10 bases identical to TRBD2. Germline V gene lookup returns CDR1 SGHTA and CDR2 FQGTGA. The CDR3 contains 16 residues. The trim removed 5 bases at V and 2 bases at J, leaving 7 bases unmatched. The CDR3 nucleotides read TGTGCCAGCAGCGGCTTTCTAGCGGGGGCCACAGATACGCAGTATTTT. It yields the protein CASSGFLAGATDTQYF.

The V and J genes are TRBV28 and TRBJ2-1; 10 bases fit TRBD2. V trimming: 2 bases; J trimming: 8 bases; junction bases outside the gene matches: 6. The CDR3 extends over 15 amino acids. Germline V gives CDR1 MDHEN, CDR2 SYDVKM. The CDR3 region has the DNA TGTGCCAGCAGTTTAATGCTAGCGGGAGCCGATGAGCAGTTCTTC. Protein: CASSLMLAGADEQFF.

The chain employs TRBV28 and TRBJ2-7, with TRBD2 matching over 7 bases. Losses at the gene ends were 6 bases for V and 7 bases for J; bases not matched to a gene: 9. Germline V gene data show CDR1 as MDHEN and CDR2 as SYDVKM. This CDR3 has 13 amino acids. The CDR3 reads CASSATWGGEQYF. The CDR3 region has the DNA TGTGCCAGCAGCGCCACGTGGGGGGGGGAGCAGTACTTC.

The gene calls are TRBV2 and TRBJ1-5; a possible D gene is TRBD1 (5 bases). The germline gives CDR1 SNHLY, CDR2 FYNNEI. V dropped 8 bases and J dropped 0 bases, with 8 bases sitting between them. The CDR3 consists of 13 residues. CDR3 DNA sequence: TGTGCCAGCGCAGGGCCTAGCAATCAGCCCCAGCATTTT. Translated, it gives CASAGPSNQPQHF.

The rearrangement uses TRBV28 and TRBJ1-2; a possible D gene is TRBD1 (6 bases). From germline, CDR1 is MDHEN and CDR2 SYDVKM. This CDR3 is 12 amino acids long. Trimming stripped 5 bases from V and 3 bases from J, with 7 bases between. CDR3: CASSRTDYGYTF. CDR3 bases: TGTGCCAGCAGTCGGACAGACTATGGCTACACCTTC.

V gene TRBV7-2 combines with J gene TRBJ2-3, with 15 bases matching TRBD2. J gave up 4 bases and V 6 bases, and 2 bases lay outside the gene matches. The CDR3 is made up of 15 amino acids. Germline V gene lookup returns CDR1 SGHTA and CDR2 FQGNSA. The CDR3 protein is CASRRTSGRADTQYF. The CDR3 nucleotides are TGTGCCAGCAGGCGGACTAGCGGGAGGGCAGATACGCAGTATTTT. Full variable domain (remainder filled in from reference TRBV7-2 and TRBJ2-3): GAGVSQSPSNKVTEKGKDVELRCDPISGHTALYWYRQSLGQGLEFLIYFQGNSAPDKSGLPSDRFSAERTGGSVSTLTIQRTQQEDSAVYLCASRRTSGRADTQYFGPGTRLTVL.

The gene calls are TRBV7-3 and TRBJ2-3; TRBD1 or TRBD2 may be the D gene (5 bases each). Germline V gene lookup returns CDR1 SGHTA and CDR2 FQGTGA. The CDR3 has 13 amino acids. Trimming pared 1 base from V and 6 bases from J, leaving 8 bases between. The CDR3 is CASSLSGTDTQYF. The CDR3 region has the DNA TGTGCCAGCAGCTTAAGTGGGACCGATACGCAGTATTTT.

The chain couples TRBV7-9 to TRBJ2-3; the match to TRBD2 covers 10 bases. V shed 3 bases, J shed 7 bases, and the junction held 7 bases outside the gene matches. This CDR3 is 15 amino acids long. CDR1 SEHNR and CDR2 FQNEAQ come from the germline V gene (reference sequence). In DNA, the CDR3 is TGTGCCAGCAGCTTGGGCCTAGCGGGGGCCAATACGCAGTATTTT. Its protein is CASSLGLAGANTQYF.

In its sample, this clone was seen once. This chain links TRBV7-8 with TRBJ2-2; D remains ambiguous. V gave up 2 bases and J gave up 0 bases, with 7 bases separating them. CDR1 and CDR2 (germline): SGHVS, FQNEAQ. The CDR3 length is 15 residues. DNA of the CDR3: TGTGCCAGCAGCTTATGGACGGCGAACACCGGGGAGCTGTTTTTT. It codes for CASSLWTANTGELFF.

The V call is TRBV11-2, the J call TRBJ2-7; 11 bases map to TRBD1. This CDR3 is built from 13 residues. The V segment lost 5 bases and the J segment 6 bases; nucleotides outside the gene matches: 3. CDR1 is SGHAT, CDR2 FQNNGV, per germline. DNA of the CDR3: TGTGCCAGCAGCCCGGGGACAGGGGGCGAGCAGTACTTC. Its translation is CASSPGTGGEQYF.

The chain links TRBV30 to TRBJ2-7; the match to TRBD1 covers 7 bases. This CDR3 is 12 amino acids long. After removal of 3 bases from V and 8 bases from J, the junction contained 7 bases not matched to a gene. Per the germline V gene, CDR1 is GTSNPN and CDR2 is SVGIG (reference sequence). CDR3 loop: CAWRRQGIKQYF. The CDR3 bases are TGTGCCTGGAGGAGACAGGGAATTAAGCAGTACTTC.

The chain couples TRBV6-1 to TRBJ2-5; D tentatively reads TRBD1 or TRBD2 (5 bases each). The J call may be in error: the DNA end matches TRBJ2-7 better. The CDR3 is 14 amino acids. Germline V gives CDR1 MNHNS, CDR2 SASEGT. Here the CDR3 reads CASTLSFGGSEQYF. The CDR3 coding sequence is TGTGCCAGCACTCTTAGTTTTGGGGGAAGCGAGCAGTACTTC.

The rearrangement joins TRBV11-2 to TRBJ2-5; no definite D call. Trimming left V 0 bases short and J 5 bases short, with 4 bases between. Germline assignment: CDR1 SGHAT and CDR2 FQNNGV. The CDR3 consists of 12 residues. The CDR3 DNA sequence: TGTGCCAGCAGCTTAGATCGTGAGACCCAGTACTTC. Amino acids: CASSLDRETQYF.

The gene calls are TRBV29-1 and TRBJ1-1, with D unclear. This CDR3 is built from 13 residues. CDR1 and CDR2 from the germline V gene are SQVTM and ANQGSEA. Trimming took 3 bases from V and 4 from J, leaving 12 bases between them. CDR3 region: CSVERSRSTEAFF. Here the CDR3 DNA reads TGCAGCGTTGAGCGGTCGCGCAGCACTGAAGCTTTCTTT.

The chain recombines TRBV5-6 with TRBJ2-5; 8 bases map to TRBD1. The CDR3 has 14 residues. Germline CDR1 SGHDT, CDR2 YYEEEE. V lost 2 bases and J lost 5; bases outside the gene matches: 5. The CDR3 region has the DNA TGTGCCAGCAGCTTAAGGACAGGGACGGAGACCCAGTACTTC. Residues: CASSLRTGTETQYF.

J is TRBJ2-7 and V is TRBV5-4; D is possibly TRBD1 or TRBD2 (5 bases each). The length of the CDR3 is 13 residues. CDR1 SGHNT and CDR2 YYREEE come from the germline V gene (reference sequence). Between the trimmed V and J ends, which lost 5 bases and 2 bases, there was a span of 11 bases. The CDR3 is CASSSRDAYEQYF. The CDR3 nucleotides read TGTGCCAGCAGTTCCCGGGACGCCTACGAGCAGTACTTC.

The chain uses TRBV10-3 and TRBJ2-1; 12 bases line up with TRBD2. The CDR3 runs to 14 residues. Trimming cost V 5 bases and J 8 bases; bases outside gene matches: 4. Looked up from germline, CDR1 is ENHRY and CDR2 is SYGVKD. CDR3 DNA sequence: TGTGCCATCAGTCCTAGCGGGAGGGCGGATGAGCAGTTCTTC. Amino acids: CAISPSGRADEQFF.

The chain recombines TRBV5-5 with TRBJ1-4; D may be TRBD1 (5 bases). V dropped 1 base and J dropped 3 bases, with 7 bases sitting between them. The V gene's germline CDR1 is SGHKS and CDR2 YYEKEE (reference sequence). The CDR3 spans 14 residues. The CDR3 is CASSLSGSNEKLFF. CDR3 bases: TGTGCCAGCAGCTTGTCAGGGTCTAATGAAAAACTGTTTTTT.

The chain employs TRBV4-3 and TRBJ1-2; TRBD1 aligns across 7 bases. The junction had 5 bases not matched to a gene; V was cut back by 3 bases and J by 4 bases. This CDR3 spans 14 amino acids. Germline CDR1 is LGHNA and CDR2 is YSLEER. CDR3 residues: CASSQVTGPYGYTF. The DNA of the CDR3 is TGCGCCAGCAGCCAGGTGACAGGGCCCTATGGCTACACCTTC.

This chain joins TRBV19 and TRBJ1-2; D uncertain. The CDR3 covers 13 residues. The ends were cut back, 3 bases at V and 4 bases at J, with 9 bases in the middle. The germline CDR1 and CDR2 sequences are LNHDA and SQIVND (reference sequence). The CDR3, as DNA: TGTGCCAGTAGTATTTCCGGACTCTATGGCTACACCTTC. The encoded protein is CASSISGLYGYTF.